The T cell receptor (beta chain) described here comes from a study of molecular identifiers for immune sequencing clone quantification. Background on the study: Five aliquots were made in replicates from the RNA of about 20,000 or 100,000 naive CD8 cells, and four were sequenced.

Sorting recovered naive CD8 T cells on a CD8+CD4-CCR7+CD45RA+ profile. Previously published methods and listed TCR primers were used for the bulk TCR libraries. From the PCR reads, TCRdb called clonotypes with MiXCR, one entry per CDR3 protein. This sample has 100,000 or so distinct CDR3 sequences, with under 40% found just once. This clonotype was seen a few times. The ends were cut back, 4 bases at V and 0 bases at J, with 15 bases in the middle. Germline loops: CDR1 KGHDR, CDR2 SFDVKD. The CDR3 contains 16 residues. Material: naive CD8+ T cells from blood, with Jurkat cell RNA spiked in. This sample's subset: FACS-sorted CD8+CD4-CCR7+CD45RA+ naive T cells. The TCR sequence derives from a human donor in good health. Some libraries in this study had Jurkat cell RNA spiked in. The rearrangement links TRBV24-1 to TRBJ2-7, with D tentatively TRBD2 (6 bases). This CDR3 is CATSEGGLLSSYEQYF. CDR3 coding DNA: TGTGCCACCAGTGAAGGAGGACTACTAAGCTCCTACGAGCAGTACTTC.